This T cell receptor (beta chain) was identified during a study of T cells after yellow fever vaccination (dated by TCRdb to the late 2010s). General notes on the study: Libraries from fractions with low cell numbers were prepared with the SMART-Seq v4 Ultra Low Input RNA kit. Bulk TCR alpha and beta repertoires were sequenced longitudinally to track T-cell clones before and after primary and booster YFV17D yellow fever vaccination. Two healthy male donors made up the cohort, one aged 18 to 29 years and the other aged 30 to 40 years. Blood samples were taken at several timepoints before and after primary and secondary immunization, and bulk PBMC replicates and cell subsets were isolated. General findings and caveats noted by the study authors: The secondary T-cell response was weaker than the primary response but faster, peaking on day 5 instead of day 15. Computational filtering was needed because FACS-sorted repertoires could contain abundant contaminating clonotypes from the bulk population. Most clones expanded after primary vaccination (almost 97% of CD4 and over 80% of CD8) were re-detected after the booster, suggesting that broad memory maintenance occurred. Only two donors were included in the study, so the extent to which the findings can be generalized is limited. A small share of clonotypes was detected in both CD4 and CD8 compartments, with the overlap likely arising from convergent recombination.

This clonotype was detected ten times or more. What this receptor recognizes is not known. No much larger clone exists at a distance of one base, and base qualities are not known. The treatment or condition label, read with the paper, signifies: live attenuated yellow fever vaccine strain. PBMCs were isolated from peripheral blood using a standard Ficoll-Paque protocol. Dynabeads CD4 and CD8 positive selection kits were used to isolate CD4 and CD8 T-cell fractions. TriZol was used to extract RNA from bulk PBMCs, from CD4 and CD8 fractions, and from dextramer-positive and dextramer-negative fractions. Sequenced on an Illumina NovaSeq 6000. TCR cDNA was synthesized by 5'RACE template switching, which introduced a universal primer site and unique molecular identifiers. Priming for cDNA synthesis came from both the TCR alpha and TCR beta constant segments. Libraries were amplified in two PCR steps, with sample barcodes and sequencing adapters added in the second step. Libraries were sequenced on Illumina HiSeq 2500 (2x100 bp) or NovaSeq (2x150 bp). Per the source publication's procedure: MIGEC handled demultiplexing of reads and collapsing into UMI consensus sequences, while MiXCR performed V(D)J alignment. Using edgeR on replicate PBMC samples, clonotypes were called vaccine-responding if FDR was below 0.01 and the log2 fold change was above 5 up to day 15. Each bulk clonotype was labeled CD4 or CD8 based on which sequenced repertoire, CD4 or CD8, contained the clonotype at higher abundance. TCRdb reworked the public reads: Q25 trimming with fastp, MiXCR clone assembly, productive beta chains retained. Identical CDR3 proteins give one entry, which carries the most common genes and DNA. None of the V and J calls come from the authors' own analysis; TCRdb made them. This sample holds around 250,000 distinct CDR3 sequences; roughly 5.2% were observed only once. The top ten hold about 3.5% of the sample.

CDR1 and CDR2 (MGHRA, YSYEKL) derive from the germline V gene. V is reduced by 4 bases and J by 1 base, leaving a spacing of 15 bases between them. Inclusive of the bounding cysteine and phenylalanine, the CDR3 is 16 residues long. The read is trimmed to its CDR3 DNA, 48 bases read in frame from base 1. The specimen was CD4+ T cells sorted from PBMCs, collected on the day of the yellow fever booster vaccination. This chain is built from TRBV4-1 and TRBJ2-3; the D region may be TRBD1 or TRBD2, each matching 6 bases equally. This TCR came from a man aged 18 to 30 who received the YFV17D yellow fever vaccine. The CDR3 region has the sequence CASSLPEGGGTDTQYF. The nucleotide sequence reads TGCGCCAGCAGCCTTCCAGAGGGGGGAGGCACAGATACGCAGTATTTT.